Sequencing of this T cell receptor beta chain was carried out in a study of PD-L1 blockade in urothelial cancer. Study-level background: Between 0 and 3 prior chemotherapy regimens had been given to patients.

Assay used: immunoSEQ multiplex PCR; TCRdb lists only in-frame clones, some missing. The data contain some 67,000 clones, 70% to 90% of them seen just once; the ten biggest clones take up less than 3.5%. The germline V gene encodes CDR1 KGHSH and CDR2 LQKENI. This CDR3 is built from 17 residues. With 3 bases clipped from V and 0 bases from J, the junction kept 7 bases outside the gene matches. The J gene is TRBJ1-4, the V gene TRBV18; TRBD1 matches at 7 bases. The clonotype originates from a man in his 60s with urothelial cancer. The sequencing here drew on PBMCs, taken around atezolizumab (anti-PD-L1) treatment. CDR3 in DNA: TGTGCCAGCTCACCGGACGGGACAGCATCAACTAATGAAAAACTGTTTTTT. This translates into CASSPDGTASTNEKLFF.